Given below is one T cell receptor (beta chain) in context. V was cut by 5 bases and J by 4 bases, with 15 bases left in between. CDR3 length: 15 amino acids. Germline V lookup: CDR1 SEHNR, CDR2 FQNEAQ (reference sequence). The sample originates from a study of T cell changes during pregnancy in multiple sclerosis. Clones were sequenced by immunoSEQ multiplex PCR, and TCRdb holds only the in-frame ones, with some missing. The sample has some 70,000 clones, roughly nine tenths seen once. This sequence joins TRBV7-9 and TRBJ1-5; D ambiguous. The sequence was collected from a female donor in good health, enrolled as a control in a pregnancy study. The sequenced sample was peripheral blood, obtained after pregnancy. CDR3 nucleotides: TGTGCCAGCAGCCCCGGGAACAGCGAAAATCAGCCCCAGCATTTT. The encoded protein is CASSPGNSENQPQHF. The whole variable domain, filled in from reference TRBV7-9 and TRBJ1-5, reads DTGVSQNPRHKITKRGQNVTFRCDPISEHNRLYWYRQTLGQGPEFLTYFQNEAQLEKSRLLSDRFSAERPKGSFSTLEIQRTEQGDSAMYLCASSPGNSENQPQHFGDGTRLSIL.